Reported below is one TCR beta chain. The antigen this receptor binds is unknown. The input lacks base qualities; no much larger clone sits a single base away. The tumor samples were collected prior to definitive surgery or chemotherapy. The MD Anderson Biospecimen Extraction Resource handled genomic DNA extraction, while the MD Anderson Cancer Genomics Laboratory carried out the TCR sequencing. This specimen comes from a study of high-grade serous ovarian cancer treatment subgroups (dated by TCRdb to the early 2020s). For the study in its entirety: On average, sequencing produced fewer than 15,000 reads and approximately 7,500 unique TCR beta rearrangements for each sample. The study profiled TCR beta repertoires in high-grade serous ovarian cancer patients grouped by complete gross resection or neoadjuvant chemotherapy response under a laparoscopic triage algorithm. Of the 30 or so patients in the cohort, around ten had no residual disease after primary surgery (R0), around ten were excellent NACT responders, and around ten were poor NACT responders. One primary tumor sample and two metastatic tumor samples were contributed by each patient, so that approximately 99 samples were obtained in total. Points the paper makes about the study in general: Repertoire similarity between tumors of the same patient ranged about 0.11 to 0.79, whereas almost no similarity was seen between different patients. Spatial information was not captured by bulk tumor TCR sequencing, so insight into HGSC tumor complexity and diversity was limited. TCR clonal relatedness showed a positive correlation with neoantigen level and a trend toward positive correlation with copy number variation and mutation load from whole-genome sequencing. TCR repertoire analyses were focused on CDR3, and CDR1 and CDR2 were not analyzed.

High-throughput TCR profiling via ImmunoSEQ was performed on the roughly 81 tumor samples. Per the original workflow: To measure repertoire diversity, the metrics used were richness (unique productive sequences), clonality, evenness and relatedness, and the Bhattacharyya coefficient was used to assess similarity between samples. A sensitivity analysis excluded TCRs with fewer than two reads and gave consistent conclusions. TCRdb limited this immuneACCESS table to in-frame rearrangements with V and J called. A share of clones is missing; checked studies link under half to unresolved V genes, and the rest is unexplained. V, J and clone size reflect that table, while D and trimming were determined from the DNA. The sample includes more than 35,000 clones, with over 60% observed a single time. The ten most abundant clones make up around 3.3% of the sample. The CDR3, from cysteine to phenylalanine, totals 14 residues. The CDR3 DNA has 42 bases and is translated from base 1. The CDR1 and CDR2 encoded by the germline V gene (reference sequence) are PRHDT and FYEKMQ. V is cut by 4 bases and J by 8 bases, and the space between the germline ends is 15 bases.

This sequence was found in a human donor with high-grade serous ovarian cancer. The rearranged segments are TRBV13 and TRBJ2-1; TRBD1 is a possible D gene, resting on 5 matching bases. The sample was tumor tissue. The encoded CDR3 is CASSSGRAVDEQFF. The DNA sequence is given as TGTGCCAGCAGCTCGGGCAGGGCGGTTGATGAGCAGTTCTTC.